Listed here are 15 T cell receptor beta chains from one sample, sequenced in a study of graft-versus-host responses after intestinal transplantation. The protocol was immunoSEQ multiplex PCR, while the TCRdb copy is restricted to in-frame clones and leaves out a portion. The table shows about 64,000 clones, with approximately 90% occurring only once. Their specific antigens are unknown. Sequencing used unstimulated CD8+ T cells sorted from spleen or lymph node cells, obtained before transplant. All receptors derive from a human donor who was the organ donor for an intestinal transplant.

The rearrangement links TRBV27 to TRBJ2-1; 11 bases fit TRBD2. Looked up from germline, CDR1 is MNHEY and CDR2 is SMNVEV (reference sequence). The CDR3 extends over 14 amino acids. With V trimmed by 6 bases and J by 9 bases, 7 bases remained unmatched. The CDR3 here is CASSPLAGVVEQFF. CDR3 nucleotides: TGTGCCAGCAGCCCACTAGCGGGAGTAGTTGAGCAGTTCTTC.

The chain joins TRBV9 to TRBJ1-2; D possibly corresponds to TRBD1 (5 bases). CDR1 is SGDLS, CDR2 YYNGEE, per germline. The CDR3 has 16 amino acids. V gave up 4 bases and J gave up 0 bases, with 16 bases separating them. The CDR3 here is CASSPTRDSPNYGYTF. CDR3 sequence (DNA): TGTGCCAGCAGCCCCACGCGGGACTCCCCTAACTATGGCTACACCTTC.

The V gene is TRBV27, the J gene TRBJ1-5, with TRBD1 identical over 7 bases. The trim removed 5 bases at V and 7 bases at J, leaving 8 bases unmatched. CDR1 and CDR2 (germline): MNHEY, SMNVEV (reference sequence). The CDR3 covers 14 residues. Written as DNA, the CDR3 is TGTGCCAGCAGTCCCGGACAGGAGGGGCAGCCCCAGCATTTT. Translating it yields CASSPGQEGQPQHF.

CDR3 sequence (DNA): TGTGCCTGGACCCTATTTACAGGGTTTGGATACGAGCAGTACTTC. It translates to CAWTLFTGFGYEQYF. The chain carries TRBV30 and TRBJ2-7; TRBD1 might be the D (6 bases). The CDR3 loop spans 15 amino acids. The V gene's germline CDR1 is GTSNPN and CDR2 SVGIG (reference sequence). Trimming took off 4 bases at V and 4 bases at J, with 20 bases between the two ends.

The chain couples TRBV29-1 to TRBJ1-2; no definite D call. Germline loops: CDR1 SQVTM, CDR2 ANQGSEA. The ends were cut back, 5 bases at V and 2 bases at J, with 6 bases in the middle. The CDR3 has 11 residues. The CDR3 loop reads CSVTANYGYTF. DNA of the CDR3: TGCAGCGTTACAGCAAACTATGGCTACACCTTC.

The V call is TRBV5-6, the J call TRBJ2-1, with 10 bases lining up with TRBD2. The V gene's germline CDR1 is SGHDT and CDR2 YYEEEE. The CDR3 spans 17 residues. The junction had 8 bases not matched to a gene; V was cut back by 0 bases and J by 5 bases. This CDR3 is CASSLVISLAGDNEQFF. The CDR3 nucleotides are TGTGCCAGCAGCTTGGTAATATCTCTAGCGGGAGACAATGAGCAGTTCTTC.

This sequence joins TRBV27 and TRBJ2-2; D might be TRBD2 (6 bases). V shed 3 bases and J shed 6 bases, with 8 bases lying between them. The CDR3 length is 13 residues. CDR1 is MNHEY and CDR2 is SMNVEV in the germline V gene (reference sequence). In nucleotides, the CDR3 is TGTGCCAGCAGTTTGGAGGGAGCCGGGGAGCTGTTTTTT. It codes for CASSLEGAGELFF.

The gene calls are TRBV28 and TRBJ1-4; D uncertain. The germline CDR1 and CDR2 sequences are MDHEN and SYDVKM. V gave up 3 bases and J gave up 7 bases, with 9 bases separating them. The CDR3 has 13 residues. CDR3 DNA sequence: TGTGCCAGCAGTTTGCCTCCGAGTGAAAAACTGTTTTTT. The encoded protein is CASSLPPSEKLFF.

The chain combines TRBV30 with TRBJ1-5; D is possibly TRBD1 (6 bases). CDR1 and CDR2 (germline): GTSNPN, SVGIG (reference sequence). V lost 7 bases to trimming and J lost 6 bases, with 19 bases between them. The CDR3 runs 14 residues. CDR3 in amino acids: CASSSGAGGQPQHF. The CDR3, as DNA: TGTGCCTCCTCTTCAGGGGCGGGAGGTCAGCCCCAGCATTTT.

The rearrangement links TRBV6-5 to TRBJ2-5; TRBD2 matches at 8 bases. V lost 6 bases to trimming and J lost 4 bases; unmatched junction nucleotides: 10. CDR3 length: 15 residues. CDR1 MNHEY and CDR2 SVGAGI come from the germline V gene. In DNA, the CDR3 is TGTGCCAGCAGAGCCCCCGGGGGGGAGGGAGAGACCCAGTACTTC. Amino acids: CASRAPGGEGETQYF.

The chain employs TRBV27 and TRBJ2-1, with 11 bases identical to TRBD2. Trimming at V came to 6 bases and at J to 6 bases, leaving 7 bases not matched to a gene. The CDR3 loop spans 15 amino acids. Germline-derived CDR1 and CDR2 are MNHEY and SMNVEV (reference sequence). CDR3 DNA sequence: TGTGCCAGCAGCATACTAGCGGGAGTCGTCAATGAGCAGTTCTTC. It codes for CASSILAGVVNEQFF.

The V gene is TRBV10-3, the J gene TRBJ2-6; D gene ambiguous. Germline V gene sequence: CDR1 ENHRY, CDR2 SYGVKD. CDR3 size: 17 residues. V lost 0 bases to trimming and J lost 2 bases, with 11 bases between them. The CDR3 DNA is TGTGCCATCAGTGAGTCGTTGAGAATTACTGGGGCCAACGTCCTGACTTTC. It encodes CAISESLRITGANVLTF.

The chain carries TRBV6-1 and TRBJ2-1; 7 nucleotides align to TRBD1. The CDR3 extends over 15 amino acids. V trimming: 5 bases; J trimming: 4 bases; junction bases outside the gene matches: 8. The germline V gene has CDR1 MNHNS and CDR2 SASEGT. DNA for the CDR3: TGTGCCAGCAGTACAGGGGCTAGTAAATACAATGAGCAGTTCTTC. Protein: CASSTGASKYNEQFF.

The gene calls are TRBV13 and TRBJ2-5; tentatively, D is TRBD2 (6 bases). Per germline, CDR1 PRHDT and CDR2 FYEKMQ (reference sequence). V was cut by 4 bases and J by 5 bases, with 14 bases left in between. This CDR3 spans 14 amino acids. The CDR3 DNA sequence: TGTGCCAGCAGCTCCTCCTCGGCGGGGGAGACCCAGTACTTC. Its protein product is CASSSSSAGETQYF.

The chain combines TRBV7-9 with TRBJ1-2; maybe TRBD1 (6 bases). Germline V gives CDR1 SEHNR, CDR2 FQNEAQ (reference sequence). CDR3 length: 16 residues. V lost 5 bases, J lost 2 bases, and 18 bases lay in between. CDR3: CASSPPPTGLNYGYTF. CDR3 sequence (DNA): TGTGCCAGCAGCCCCCCGCCGACAGGCTTGAACTATGGCTACACCTTC. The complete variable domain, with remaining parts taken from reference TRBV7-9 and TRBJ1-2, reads DTGVSQNPRHKITKRGQNVTFRCDPISEHNRLYWYRQTLGQGPEFLTYFQNEAQLEKSRLLSDRFSAERPKGSFSTLEIQRTEQGDSAMYLCASSPPPTGLNYGYTFGSGTRLTVV.